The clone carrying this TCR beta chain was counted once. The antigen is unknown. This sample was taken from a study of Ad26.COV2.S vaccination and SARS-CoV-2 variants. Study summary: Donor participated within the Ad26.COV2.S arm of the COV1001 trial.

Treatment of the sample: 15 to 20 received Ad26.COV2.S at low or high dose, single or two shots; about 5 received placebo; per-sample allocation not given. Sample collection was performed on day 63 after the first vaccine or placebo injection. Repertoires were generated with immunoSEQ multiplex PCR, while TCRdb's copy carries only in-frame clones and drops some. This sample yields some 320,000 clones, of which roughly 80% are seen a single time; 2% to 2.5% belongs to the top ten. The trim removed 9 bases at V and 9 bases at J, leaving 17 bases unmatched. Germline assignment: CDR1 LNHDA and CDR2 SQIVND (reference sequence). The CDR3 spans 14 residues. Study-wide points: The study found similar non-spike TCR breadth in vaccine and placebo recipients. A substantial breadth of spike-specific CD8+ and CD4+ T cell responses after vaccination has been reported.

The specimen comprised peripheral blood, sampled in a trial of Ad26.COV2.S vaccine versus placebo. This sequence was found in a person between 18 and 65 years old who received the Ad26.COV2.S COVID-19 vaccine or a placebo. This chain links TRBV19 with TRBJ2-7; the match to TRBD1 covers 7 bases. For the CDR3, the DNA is TGTGCCAGCCGAGACAGGGCCCTCGGCCCCGGGCAGTACTTC. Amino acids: CASRDRALGPGQYF.